The rows below give T cell receptor beta chains drawn from one sample of a study of blood T cell repertoires in COVID-19. Clones were sequenced by immunoSEQ multiplex PCR, and TCRdb holds only the in-frame ones, with some missing. This sample has over 20,000 clones, with around 82% found just once. Sequenced material: peripheral blood. The receptors were gathered from a human donor in a cohort sampled during active COVID-19. Each CDR3 is given with its conserved first and last residue.

11	TRBV28	CASSLQGKLFF
13	TRBV6-4	CASSVDTTDTQYF
14	TRBV11-3	CASSSGTPSNTQYF
13	TRBV5-6	CASRSPIRGGYTF
16	TRBV7-2	CASSLGAGAVLVELFF
11	TRBV6-6	CASSPRDTQYF
15	TRBV5-1	CASSTQGASGNTIYF
15	TRBV5-4	CASSLVGLAADTQYF
13	TRBV10-3	CAIRGQENTEAFF
15	TRBV6-5	CASSYTLSASETQYF
12	TRBV18	CASSTGGNEQFF
16	TRBV10-3	CAIRSSRDRGTDTQYF
12	TRBV30	CAWSKGIGGYTF
14	TRBV3-1/TRBV3-2	CASSASSGSPAQYF
11	TRBV6-5	CASTYRVEAFF
12	TRBV6-5	CASRTQGSPLHF
13	TRBV10-3	CAISEPRGETQYF
15	TRBV7-6	CASSPAGQQRNTIYF
15	TRBV9	CASSVGTGGVYGYTF
15	TRBV24-1	CATSDRQQYTDTQYF
13	TRBV30	CAWSVSAPYGYTF
15	TRBV5-1	CASSLPGAGNSPLHF
12	TRBV6-5	CASSSGAAEAFF
13	TRBV6-5	CASTEGQNYGYTF
14	TRBV7-9	CASSPGQGVHEQYF
14	TRBV10-1	CASTSRDRGTEAFF
14	TRBV25-1	CASRGQGNTGELFF
20	TRBV30	CAWSVGQGREAYLAKNIQYF
15	TRBV5-1	CASSLLPEGYNEQFF
22	TRBV12-5	CASGLLARMGGTRATFNSPLHF
18	TRBV7-9	CASSLSGTGGVGNYGYTF
16	TRBV4-2	CASSQEVGQDDYGYTF
12	TRBV11-3	CASSLGDGGYTF
16	TRBV15	CATSRRRNRGLDGYTF
14	TRBV2	CASMGTGNASPLHF
13	TRBV29-1	CSVCDRLNSPLHF
13	TRBV3-1/TRBV3-2	CASSQGGISPLHF
14	TRBV6-2/TRBV6-3	CASSGTASGNTIYF
15	TRBV25-1	CAMGGARLRTDTQYF
14	TRBV7-9	CASSLVAFNSPLHF
15	TRBV7-2	CASSLAAGGSETQYF
15	TRBV19	CASSIPDRRLYGYTF
15	TRBV7-2	CASTQWGANTGELFF
15	TRBV10-3	CAITPAGGLSDTQYF
15	TRBV28	CASSLEDRAGQPQHF
15	TRBV19	CASKETGNSGNTIYF
17	TRBV7-7	CASSFEGSVSYNSPLHF
15	TRBV6-2/TRBV6-3	CASSDEESGANVLTF
15	TRBV18	CASSSRQGMNTEAFF
12	TRBV7-9	CASKWEITEAFF
11	TRBV9	CASSPDRVQYF
14	TRBV5-8	CASSTVPTGFEAFF
12	TRBV30	CAWSSTRTEAFF
13	TRBV12-3/TRBV12-4	CASRTDRAGELFF
14	TRBV5-1	CASIGSGQNTEAFF